Presented here are 6 T cell receptor beta chains from one specimen sequenced in a study of identical twins. A single record per CDR3 protein comes from TCRdb applying MiXCR to the 5' RACE reads. The profile shows hundreds of thousands of distinct CDR3 sequences, roughly an eighth of them singletons. These data also featured in a second study, about yellow fever vaccine responses in identical twins.

The sample taken for sequencing was PBMCs. These receptors came from a woman in her late teens or twenties in good health.

This clonotype came up many times. This chain links TRBV12-3 or TRBV12-4 with TRBJ2-2; 11 nucleotides align to TRBD2. Trimming cost V 4 bases and J 5 bases; bases outside gene matches: 6. The CDR3 is 16 amino acids. The CDR3 DNA follows: TGTGCCAGCAGTTATAGCGGGGGGGCAAAGACCGGGGAGCTGTTTTTT. Translation gives CASSYSGGAKTGELFF.

The sample holds a few counts of this clonotype. The chain employs TRBV29-1 and TRBJ1-2; unclear D gene. Between the trimmed V and J ends, which lost 4 bases and 4 bases, there was a span of 10 bases. Per the germline V gene, CDR1 is SQVTM and CDR2 is ANQGSEA. The CDR3 covers 12 residues. The CDR3 DNA follows: TGCAGCGTTGCCTCACCGGGCTATGGCTACACCTTC. This gives the protein CSVASPGYGYTF.

There are a few counts of this clonotype. The genes are TRBV4-1 and TRBJ1-1; 7 bases are a match to TRBD1. Germline CDR1 and CDR2: MGHRA and YSYEKL. J gave up 8 bases and V 2 bases, and 23 bases lay outside the gene matches. This CDR3 region has 19 residues. The CDR3 coding sequence is TGCGCCAGCAGCCAAACGACCAGGGGGGATTATCGATCGCTCGAGGAAGCTTTCTTT. It specifies CASSQTTRGDYRSLEEAFF.

This clonotype was recorded many times. This rearrangement joins TRBV7-9 to TRBJ2-4; TRBD2 matches at 11 bases. This CDR3 is built from 15 residues. The trim removed 5 bases at V and 11 bases at J, leaving 11 bases unmatched. Germline lookup yields CDR1 SEHNR and CDR2 FQNEAQ (reference sequence). CDR3 sequence (DNA): TGTGCCAGCAGCCCTCTAGCGGGGGGCGCTTCGGTTCAGTACTTC. It encodes CASSPLAGGASVQYF.

This chain uses TRBV28 with TRBJ2-2; TRBD2 agrees at 10 bases. The junction had 28 bases not matched to a gene; V was cut back by 2 bases and J by 10 bases. The CDR3 sequence is 22 residues long. CDR1 MDHEN and CDR2 SYDVKM come from the germline V gene. The CDR3 nucleotides read TGTGCCAGCAGTTTAAGCGCCCCAAGATTGGTTGGGGGGACTAGCGCCTGGTCGGAGCTGTTTTTT. This gives the protein CASSLSAPRLVGGTSAWSELFF.

This chain links TRBV7-8 with TRBJ1-1, with 7 positions matching TRBD1. V gave up 5 bases and J gave up 5 bases; unmatched junction bases: 17. This CDR3 is built from 17 residues. Germline values: CDR1 SGHVS, CDR2 FQNEAQ. DNA of the CDR3: TGTGCCAGCAGCACCAACCCCGCGGGACAGACTCGAACTGAAGCTTTCTTT. Protein product: CASSTNPAGQTRTEAFF.